Below, 19 T cell receptor beta chains from the same sample are listed, as sequenced in a study of T cell responses to AZD1222 COVID-19 vaccine. The table came from immunoSEQ multiplex PCR; TCRdb's copy has only in-frame clones and leaves some out. The repertoire consists of approximately 150,000 clones, with 85% to 90% occurring once and the leading ten covering approximately 5%. The sample consisted of peripheral blood, taken 28 days after the second AZD1222 dose. Source of these receptors: an adult who received the AZD1222 COVID-19 vaccine.

The CDR3, as DNA: TGTGCCAGCAGTTTCGGGGGTTCCGAGCAGTACTTC. It codes for CASSFGGSEQYF. The V and J genes are TRBV28 and TRBJ2-7, with D possibly being TRBD2 (6 bases). The CDR3 is 12 amino acids. The V end was cut by 3 bases, the J end by 6 bases, with 9 bases between. CDR1 is MDHEN, CDR2 SYDVKM, per germline.

CDR3 sequence reads: CASSSDTNYGYTF. The CDR3 nucleotides are TGTGCCAGCAGCTCGGACACGAACTATGGCTACACCTTC. This chain uses TRBV12-3 or TRBV12-4 with TRBJ1-2, with a weak D call TRBD1 (5 bases). Trimming took off 6 bases at V and 2 bases at J, with 10 bases between the two ends. The CDR3 consists of 13 residues.

The DNA for the CDR3 is TGTGCCAGCAGTTCGGGACAGGAAAAGGGCTACACCTTC. Translation: CASSSGQEKGYTF. This chain uses TRBV6-5 with TRBJ1-2, with TRBD1 matching over 8 bases. Germline CDR1 and CDR2: MNHEY and SVGAGI. The J segment lost 8 bases and the V segment lost 4 bases, leaving 6 bases of the junction unmatched. The CDR3 length is 13 residues.

The chain links TRBV2 to TRBJ2-7; possible D gene TRBD2, 6 bases. V was cut by 2 bases and J by 0 bases, with 11 bases left in between. Germline loops: CDR1 SNHLY, CDR2 FYNNEI. CDR3 length: 15 residues. The CDR3 loop is CASSEQTRSSYEQYF. CDR3 sequence (DNA): TGTGCCAGCAGTGAACAGACTAGGAGCTCCTACGAGCAGTACTTC.

The V gene is TRBV19, the J gene TRBJ2-1; 14 bases align to TRBD2. V lost 3 bases and J lost 7; bases outside the gene matches: 8. This CDR3 contains 17 residues. Germline V gene sequence: CDR1 LNHDA, CDR2 SQIVND (reference sequence). CDR3 protein: CASSILGTSGSWNEQFF. The DNA of the CDR3 is TGTGCCAGTAGTATCCTTGGGACTAGCGGGAGTTGGAATGAGCAGTTCTTC.

The chain couples TRBV5-5 to TRBJ1-1, with 12 bases matching TRBD1. CDR1 is SGHKS, CDR2 YYEKEE, per germline (reference sequence). The CDR3 is 17 amino acids. V was clipped by 1 base and J by 7 bases; unmatched bases: 11. DNA for the CDR3: TGTGCCAGCAGCTTGAGGGGGGACAGGGGGCCTGGGAGTGAAGCTTTCTTT. Protein: CASSLRGDRGPGSEAFF. Full variable domain (remainder filled in from reference TRBV5-5 and TRBJ1-1): DAGVTQSPTHLIKTRGQQVTLRCSPISGHKSVSWYQQVLGQGPQFIFQYYEKEERGRGNFPDRFSARQFPNYSSELNVNALLLGDSALYLCASSLRGDRGPGSEAFFGQGTRLTVV.

The chain is built from TRBV7-8 and TRBJ2-7; perhaps D is TRBD1 or TRBD2 (5 bases each). Trimming shortened V by 1 base and J by 7 bases, and 11 bases separated the two germline ends. CDR3 size: 13 residues. CDR1 and CDR2 (germline): SGHVS, FQNEAQ. CDR3 region: CASSLGGLEEQYF. Written as DNA, the CDR3 is TGTGCCAGCAGCTTAGGGGGGTTGGAAGAGCAGTACTTC.

The CDR3 protein is CASSLVRPGQETQYF. The CDR3 DNA follows: TGCGCCAGCAGCCTTGTGCGTCCAGGCCAAGAGACCCAGTACTTC. The chain employs TRBV5-1 and TRBJ2-5; D gene uncertain. The germline gives CDR1 SGHRS, CDR2 YFSETQ. This CDR3 contains 15 residues. Trimming removed 4 bases at V and 1 base at J, with 14 bases between.

The chain carries TRBV5-1 and TRBJ1-1; tentative D call: TRBD1 (5 bases). There are 15 residues in the CDR3. Trimming took off 0 bases at V and 4 bases at J, with 13 bases between the two ends. CDR1 is SGHRS and CDR2 is YFSETQ in the germline V gene. CDR3: CASSLALTEGTEAFF. The CDR3 DNA follows: TGCGCCAGCAGCTTGGCCTTGACAGAGGGCACTGAAGCTTTCTTT.

The chain carries TRBV11-2 and TRBJ1-3, with TRBD1 as a possible D gene (6 bases). This CDR3 contains 14 residues. Per germline, CDR1 SGHAT and CDR2 FQNNGV. With 5 bases removed from V and 4 bases from J, the gap between germline ends came to 12 bases. The CDR3 loop reads CASSATGSGNTIYF. The CDR3, as DNA: TGTGCCAGCAGCGCTACAGGGTCGGGAAACACCATATATTTT.

About this clone: The junction differs from germline at one of its ends, possibly a read error. The rearrangement links TRBV5-6 to TRBJ1-6, with 7 positions matching TRBD1. CDR3 length equals 16 residues. The germline V gene has CDR1 SGHDT and CDR2 YYEEEE. The CDR3 region is CAGSGRLGAQGAPLHF. CDR3 sequence (DNA): TGTGCCGGCAGCGGTCGGTTGGGGGCCCAGGGGGCACCCCTCCACTTT.

The J gene is TRBJ1-1, the V gene TRBV6-5, with unresolved D. Germline V CDR1 and CDR2: MNHEY, SVGAGI. This CDR3 region has 12 residues. V was trimmed by 4 bases and J by 3 bases, leaving 6 bases between them. For the CDR3, the DNA is TGTGCCAGCAGTTTTCAGGACACTGAAGCTTTCTTT. Translated, it gives CASSFQDTEAFF.

The chain has TRBV27 and TRBJ1-6; no clear D gene. The CDR3 consists of 12 residues. Trimming took 3 bases from V and 7 from J, leaving 4 bases between them. In germline, CDR1 is MNHEY, CDR2 SMNVEV (reference sequence). CDR3 protein: CASSFPNSPLHF. In nucleotides, the CDR3 is TGTGCCAGCAGTTTCCCCAATTCACCCCTCCACTTT.

J is TRBJ1-6 and V is TRBV5-1, with no clear D. Germline loops: CDR1 SGHRS, CDR2 YFSETQ. The V gene lost 1 base and the J gene lost 4 bases, with 6 bases spanning the gap. This CDR3 region has 14 residues. The CDR3 spells CASSLKGYNSPLHF. The CDR3 nucleotides read TGCGCCAGCAGCTTGAAGGGTTATAATTCACCCCTCCACTTT.

The chain uses TRBV27 and TRBJ1-5; possibly TRBD1 for D (6 bases). Germline V gene data show CDR1 as MNHEY and CDR2 as SMNVEV (reference sequence). The CDR3 sequence is 12 residues long. Trimming took 5 bases from V and 8 from J, leaving 10 bases between them. CDR3 nucleotide sequence: TGTGCCAGCAGTGCACCAGGGGAGCCCCAGCATTTT. Residues: CASSAPGEPQHF.

This sequence joins TRBV7-2 and TRBJ2-3; D gene unclear. Germline loops: CDR1 SGHTA, CDR2 FQGNSA. This CDR3 has 15 residues. V shed 2 bases and J shed 1 base, with 10 bases lying between them. The DNA of the CDR3 is TGTGCCAGCAGCTTATTGGCGGCCGGCACAGATACGCAGTATTTT. Translated: CASSLLAAGTDTQYF.

About this clone: Other DNA sequences from this sample encode an identical CDR3 as well. The CDR3 DNA is TGTGCCAGCAGCCGCTCAGGGCCACAAGAGACCCAGTACTTC. It codes for CASSRSGPQETQYF. This chain links TRBV7-6 with TRBJ2-5, with a weak D call TRBD1 (5 bases). The CDR3 consists of 14 residues. The V end lost 5 bases, the J end lost 2 bases, and 12 bases lay between the germline ends. CDR1 and CDR2 (germline): SGHVS, FNYEAQ.

The rearrangement uses TRBV7-2 and TRBJ2-7; D gene ambiguous. Germline-derived CDR1 and CDR2 are SGHTA and FQGNSA. The ends were cut back, 2 bases at V and 1 base at J, with 6 bases in the middle. The CDR3 runs 13 residues. DNA of the CDR3: TGTGCCAGCAGCTTACACGGATCCTACGAGCAGTACTTC. Its translation: CASSLHGSYEQYF.

This rearrangement joins TRBV7-2 to TRBJ1-6, with 9 nucleotides matching TRBD1. Germline V gives CDR1 SGHTA, CDR2 FQGNSA. V lost 7 bases and J lost 10; bases outside the gene matches: 11. There are 15 residues in the CDR3. CDR3 sequence (DNA): TGTGCCAGCAAGACAGGGGGAGGCGGTTTATCACCCCTCCACTTT. It translates to CASKTGGGGLSPLHF.